The 13 T cell receptor beta chains below were found in one sample sequenced in a study of metastatic and nonmetastatic thyroid tumors. All patients were treatment-naive before thyroid surgery. TCRdb re-called the PCR reads via MiXCR. The profile shows 7,700 or so clones, less than 35% of them singletons. Material for sequencing was tumor tissue. These receptors were collected from a female donor with papillary thyroid cancer or a benign thyroid nodule (not recorded which). Some clones in this sample may be carry-over from other donors' samples.

By share, this clone ranks as medium-sized (0.01 to 0.1%). V usage is TRBV28 and J usage is TRBJ1-1, with TRBD1 identical over 7 bases. The germline V gene has CDR1 MDHEN and CDR2 SYDVKM. CDR3 length equals 14 residues. The V and J ends lost 10 bases and 2 bases, in that order; junction bases with no gene match: 10. The CDR3 protein is CATRAGTVNTEAFF. Here the CDR3 DNA reads TGTGCCACCAGAGCTGGGACAGTCAACACTGAAGCTTTCTTT. Full variable domain (remainder filled in from reference TRBV28 and TRBJ1-1): DVKVTQSSRYLVKRTGEKVFLECVQDMDHENMFWYRQDPGLGLRLIYFSYDVKMKEKGDIPEGYSVSREKKERFSLILESASTNQTSMYLCATRAGTVNTEAFFGQGTRLTVV.

This clone is labeled medium-sized. This specimen includes other DNA sequences encoding the same CDR3. The chain has TRBV6-1 and TRBJ2-7; D is perhaps TRBD1 (6 bases). In germline, CDR1 is MNHNS, CDR2 SASEGT. V was clipped by 7 bases and J by 1 base, with 14 bases between them. CDR3 length equals 14 residues. CDR3 loop: CASKSRQDSYEQYF. CDR3 sequence (DNA): TGTGCCAGCAAATCCCGACAGGATTCCTACGAGCAGTACTTC.

This clone is deemed medium-sized. This chain connects TRBV30 to TRBJ1-4; 8 positions match TRBD1. After removal of 2 bases from V and 6 bases from J, the junction contained 11 bases not matched to a gene. The germline gives CDR1 GTSNPN, CDR2 SVGIG (reference sequence). The CDR3 has 16 amino acids. CDR3 protein: CAWSTRQGPPYEKLFF. In nucleotides, the CDR3 is TGTGCCTGGAGTACCCGACAGGGGCCGCCTTATGAAAAACTGTTTTTT.

This clone qualifies as medium-sized. J is TRBJ1-5 and V is TRBV20-1; maybe TRBD1 (5 bases). Trimming shortened V by 5 bases and J by 0 bases, and 17 bases separated the two germline ends. The CDR3 totals 16 residues. The V gene's germline CDR1 is DFQATT and CDR2 SNEGSKA (reference sequence). The CDR3 coding sequence is TGCAGTGCTGTACGGGACGGTGGGTATAGCAATCAGCCCCAGCATTTT. Residues: CSAVRDGGYSNQPQHF.

The chain has TRBV20-1 and TRBJ1-6; 7 positions agree with TRBD1. Unmatched junction bases numbered 13, after V lost 5 bases and J lost 9 bases. The germline V gene has CDR1 DFQATT and CDR2 SNEGSKA (reference sequence). This CDR3 spans 15 amino acids. The CDR3 loop is CSARGGTEVISPLHF. CDR3 DNA sequence: TGCAGTGCTCGGGGAGGGACAGAGGTTATTTCACCCCTCCACTTT.

About this clone: The germline gene is not matched at one end of the junction; a read error may be the cause. The chain couples TRBV19 to TRBJ2-4; D is possibly TRBD2 (5 bases). The CDR3 covers 12 residues. Germline V gives CDR1 LNHDA, CDR2 SQIVND (reference sequence). The CDR3 DNA reads as TGTGCCAGTAGGATAGGTCGGGGCATTCAGTACTTC. Its translation is CASRIGRGIQYF.

J is TRBJ1-1 and V is TRBV12-3 or TRBV12-4; D not resolved. Trimming pared 2 bases from V and 5 bases from J, leaving 9 bases between. CDR3 length: 13 residues. In DNA, the CDR3 is TGTGCCAGCAGTTTATTGAGTCGGACTGAAGCTTTCTTT. This codes for CASSLLSRTEAFF.

The CDR3 protein is CASSAGTGYGYTF. The CDR3, as DNA: TGTGCCAGCAGTGCCGGGACAGGGTATGGCTACACCTTC. The chain combines TRBV12-3 or TRBV12-4 with TRBJ1-2; 9 bases agree with TRBD1. The CDR3 consists of 13 residues. After removal of 5 bases from V and 5 bases from J, the junction contained 3 bases not matched to a gene.

This chain connects TRBV12-5 to TRBJ1-1, with D possibly being TRBD1 (5 bases). Per germline, CDR1 LGHNT and CDR2 FRNRAP. The V end was cut by 6 bases, the J end by 5 bases, with 31 bases between. The CDR3 runs 19 residues. As DNA, the CDR3 is TGTGCTAGTGGCCGCGAGAAGACAGTGGGCGCGGTCGGTGGGACTGAAGCTTTCTTT. This encodes CASGREKTVGAVGGTEAFF.

In this sample, this clone turned up many times. An end of the junction differs from the germline gene, which may be a read error. The same CDR3 can be traced to other DNA sequences in this sample. This chain joins TRBV7-2 and TRBJ2-3; D is perhaps TRBD2 (5 bases). Germline CDR1 reads SGHTA; CDR2 reads FQGNSA. The CDR3 has 15 residues. CDR3 sequence: CASSPWKSSTDTQYF. DNA of the CDR3: TGTGCCAGCAGCCCCTGGAAGTCTAGCACAGATACACAGTATTTT.

This clone was seen a handful of times. This chain links TRBV6-1 with TRBJ2-7; D possibly corresponds to TRBD1 (7 bases). The germline V gene has CDR1 MNHNS and CDR2 SASEGT. The germline V and J ends were trimmed by 6 bases and 6 bases, with 18 bases remaining between them. The CDR3 length is 14 residues. The CDR3 nucleotides read TGTGCCAGCAGAAACCAAGGGGGGACAGCCGAGCAGTACTTC. Translated: CASRNQGGTAEQYF.

This sequence joins TRBV6-4 and TRBJ2-2; D uncertain. Per the germline V gene, CDR1 is MRHNA and CDR2 is SNTAGT. The CDR3 loop spans 16 amino acids. Trimming took 0 bases from V and 6 from J, leaving 14 bases between them. Written as DNA, the CDR3 is TGTGCCAGCAGTGACTCGATTTCAGGCGACGCCGGGGAGCTGTTTTTT. This gives the protein CASSDSISGDAGELFF.

This clone was observed a handful of times. This chain uses TRBV28 with TRBJ1-1; D is ambiguous. Germline V gene sequence: CDR1 MDHEN, CDR2 SYDVKM. Between the trimmed V and J ends, which lost 7 bases and 2 bases, there was a span of 5 bases. This CDR3 comprises 11 residues. This CDR3 reads CASKINTEAFF. DNA of the CDR3: TGTGCCAGCAAAATCAACACTGAAGCTTTCTTT.